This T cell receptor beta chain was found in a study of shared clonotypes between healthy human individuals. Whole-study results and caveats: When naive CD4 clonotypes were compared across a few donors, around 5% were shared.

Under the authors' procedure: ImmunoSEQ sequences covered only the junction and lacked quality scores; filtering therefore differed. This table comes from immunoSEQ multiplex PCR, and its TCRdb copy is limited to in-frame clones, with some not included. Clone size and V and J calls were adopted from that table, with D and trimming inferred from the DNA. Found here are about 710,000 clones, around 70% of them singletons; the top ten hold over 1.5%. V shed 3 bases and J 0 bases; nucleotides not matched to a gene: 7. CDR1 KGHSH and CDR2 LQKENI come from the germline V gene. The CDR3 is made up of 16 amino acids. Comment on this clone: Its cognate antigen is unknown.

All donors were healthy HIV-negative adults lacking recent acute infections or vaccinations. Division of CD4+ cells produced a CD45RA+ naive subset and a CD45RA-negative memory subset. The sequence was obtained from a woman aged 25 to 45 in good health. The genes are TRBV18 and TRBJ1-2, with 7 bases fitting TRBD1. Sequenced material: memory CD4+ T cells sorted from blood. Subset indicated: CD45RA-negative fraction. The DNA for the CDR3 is TGTGCCAGCTCACCCCAGACAGGGCCCGCTAACTATGGCTACACCTTC. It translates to CASSPQTGPANYGYTF. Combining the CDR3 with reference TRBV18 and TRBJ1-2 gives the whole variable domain NAGVMQNPRHLVRRRGQEARLRCSPMKGHSHVYWYRQLPEEGLKFMVYLQKENIIDESGMPKERFSAEFPKEGPSILRIQQVVRGDSAAYFCASSPQTGPANYGYTFGSGTRLTVV.